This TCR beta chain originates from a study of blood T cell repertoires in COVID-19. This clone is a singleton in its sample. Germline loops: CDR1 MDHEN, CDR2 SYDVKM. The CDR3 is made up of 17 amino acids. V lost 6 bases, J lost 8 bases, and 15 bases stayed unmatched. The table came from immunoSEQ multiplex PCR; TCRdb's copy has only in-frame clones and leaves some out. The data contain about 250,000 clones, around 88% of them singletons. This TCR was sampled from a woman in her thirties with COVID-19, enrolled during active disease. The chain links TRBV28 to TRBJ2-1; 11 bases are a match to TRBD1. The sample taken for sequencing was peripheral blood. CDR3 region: CASRLIGRTGGFDEQFF. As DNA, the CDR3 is TGTGCCAGCAGACTTATAGGACGGACAGGGGGCTTCGATGAGCAGTTCTTC.